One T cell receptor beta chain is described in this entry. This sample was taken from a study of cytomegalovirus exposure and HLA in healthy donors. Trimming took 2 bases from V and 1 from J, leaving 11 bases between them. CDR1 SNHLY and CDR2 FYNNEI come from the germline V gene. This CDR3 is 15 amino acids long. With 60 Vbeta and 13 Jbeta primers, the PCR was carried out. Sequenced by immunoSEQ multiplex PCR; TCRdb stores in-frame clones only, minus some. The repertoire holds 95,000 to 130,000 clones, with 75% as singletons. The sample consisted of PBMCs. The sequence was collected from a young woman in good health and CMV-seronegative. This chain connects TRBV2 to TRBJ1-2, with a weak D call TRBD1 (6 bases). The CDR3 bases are TGTGCCAGCAGTGAATGGGGGCGGAATAACTATGGCTACACCTTC. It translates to CASSEWGRNNYGYTF.